This TCR beta chain was sequenced during a study of PD-1 blockade in mismatch repair-deficient tumors. Study outcomes and limitations: Rapid post-treatment expansion, then contraction, generally preceding radiologic response, marked tumor-resident clones.

Note on this clone: The antigen remains unidentified.

Trimming pared 0 bases from V and 0 bases from J, leaving 9 bases between. Germline CDR1 GTSNPN, CDR2 SVGIG (reference sequence). CDR3 length: 15 amino acids. All patients were mismatch repair deficient, assessed by either PCR or immunohistochemistry. The TCR-sequenced patients were a few responders to pembrolizumab. The table came from immunoSEQ multiplex PCR; TCRdb's copy has only in-frame clones and leaves some out. The repertoire holds roughly 45,000 clones, with more than 65% as singletons. The specimen was PBMCs, collected before pembrolizumab treatment. The receptor comes from an adult with mismatch repair-deficient cancer. V usage is TRBV30 and J usage is TRBJ1-3; a weak D match, TRBD1 (6 bases). The CDR3 region is CAWSVSDSSGNTIYF. The CDR3 DNA sequence: TGTGCCTGGAGTGTATCGGACAGCTCTGGAAACACCATATATTTT.